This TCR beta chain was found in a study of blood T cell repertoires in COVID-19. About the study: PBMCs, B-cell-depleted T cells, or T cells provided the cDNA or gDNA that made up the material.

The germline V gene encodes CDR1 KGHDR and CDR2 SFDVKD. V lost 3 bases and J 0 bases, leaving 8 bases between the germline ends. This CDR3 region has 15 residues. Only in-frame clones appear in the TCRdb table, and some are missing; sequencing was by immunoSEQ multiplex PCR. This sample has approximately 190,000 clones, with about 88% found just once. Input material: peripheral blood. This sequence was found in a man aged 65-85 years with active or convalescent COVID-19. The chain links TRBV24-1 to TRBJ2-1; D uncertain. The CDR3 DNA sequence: TGTGCCACCAGTGATGTCGTTAGCTCCTACAATGAGCAGTTCTTC. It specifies CATSDVVSSYNEQFF.